One and the same sample provided the 31 T cell receptor beta chains below, sequenced in a study of technical replicates of blood from a few donors (dated 2017 in TCRdb). Receptors were amplified or captured by the immunoSEQ multiplex PCR assay. Here the immuneACCESS table is served through TCRdb, limited to in-frame sequences with V and J called. Missing clones are a known gap in these copies; in checked studies unresolved V genes cover under half, and the rest lacks a known reason. Recorded for this sample are 65,000 to 70,000 clones; 88% of them occurred a single time. The top ten hold roughly 5% of the sample. Sequenced material: PBMCs. The receptors here all came from a human donor in good health. Some clones in this sample may be carry-over from other donors' samples.

The chain carries TRBV6-1 and TRBJ2-5; 7 nucleotides line up with TRBD2. The J segment lost 3 bases and the V segment lost 7 bases, leaving 11 bases of the junction unmatched. The CDR3 extends over 15 amino acids. Germline assignment: CDR1 MNHNS and CDR2 SASEGT. CDR3: CASNEQGLGKETQYF. Written as DNA, the CDR3 is TGTGCCAGCAACGAGCAAGGACTAGGAAAAGAGACCCAGTACTTC.

The chain carries TRBV27 and TRBJ2-1, with 10 bases fitting TRBD2. Per germline, CDR1 MNHEY and CDR2 SMNVEV (reference sequence). V was pared by 8 bases and J by 7 bases, with 11 bases of the junction left unmatched. This CDR3 spans 15 amino acids. The CDR3 here is CASSRVLAGGNEQFF. The CDR3 nucleotides are TGTGCCAGCTCCCGGGTGTTAGCGGGAGGAAATGAGCAGTTCTTC.

The V gene is TRBV11-2, the J gene TRBJ2-7; perhaps TRBD2 as D (5 bases). Germline V CDR1 and CDR2: SGHAT, FQNNGV. The V end was cut by 2 bases, the J end by 2 bases, with 7 bases between. This CDR3 region has 13 residues. The CDR3: CASSLWETYEQYF. The CDR3 coding sequence is TGTGCCAGCAGCTTATGGGAGACCTACGAGCAGTACTTC.

The rearrangement joins TRBV6-5 to TRBJ1-5, with D possibly being TRBD1 (6 bases). This CDR3 is built from 14 residues. V shed 6 bases and J shed 7 bases, with 16 bases lying between them. Germline CDR1 and CDR2: MNHEY and SVGAGI. The CDR3 nucleotides read TGTGCCAGCAGCCAAACGACAGGAGAGCAGCCCCAGCATTTT. Translating it yields CASSQTTGEQPQHF.

The chain carries TRBV5-6 and TRBJ2-2; 8 bases align to TRBD1. The ends lost 2 bases at V and 1 base at J; junction bases unmatched: 4. CDR3 length: 16 residues. Germline V gene sequence: CDR1 SGHDT, CDR2 YYEEEE. The DNA of the CDR3 is TGTGCCAGCAGCTTTGATGACAGGGGGAACACCGGGGAGCTGTTTTTT. This translates into CASSFDDRGNTGELFF.

This sequence joins TRBV4-1 and TRBJ1-5; TRBD1 agrees at 9 bases. V gave up 3 bases and J gave up 4 bases; unmatched junction bases: 7. The CDR3 contains 16 residues. Germline lookup yields CDR1 MGHRA and CDR2 YSYEKL. In DNA, the CDR3 is TGCGCCAGCAGCCATTTTGACAGGGGGGGGAATCAGCCCCAGCATTTT. Protein: CASSHFDRGGNQPQHF.

The chain carries TRBV30 and TRBJ2-3; the D gene is possibly TRBD2 (5 bases). Germline lookup yields CDR1 GTSNPN and CDR2 SVGIG (reference sequence). The CDR3 is 15 amino acids. Trimming cost V 4 bases and J 5 bases, with 19 bases left between them. CDR3 nucleotides: TGTGCCTGGACCCCTAGCAGTACCTTCAGAGATACGCAGTATTTT. This codes for CAWTPSSTFRDTQYF.

In this sample, this clone turned up a few times. This chain uses TRBV7-2 with TRBJ1-4; the D is unclear. Between the trimmed V and J ends, which lost 1 base and 4 bases, there was a span of 19 bases. This CDR3 comprises 18 residues. Germline V CDR1 and CDR2: SGHTA, FQGNSA. CDR3 in amino acids: CASSLVGRGMSGNEKLFF. DNA for the CDR3: TGTGCCAGCAGCTTAGTGGGTCGAGGGATGTCGGGTAATGAAAAACTGTTTTTT.

The V gene is TRBV6-4, the J gene TRBJ2-5; 9 bases map to TRBD1. This CDR3 has 15 residues. Looked up from germline, CDR1 is MRHNA and CDR2 is SNTAGT. V shed 5 bases and J 1 base; nucleotides not matched to a gene: 5. CDR3 DNA: TGTGCCAGCAGTTGGGACAGGGTGGTCCAAGAGACCCAGTACTTC. Encoded protein: CASSWDRVVQETQYF.

J is TRBJ1-1 and V is TRBV5-1, with 7 bases fitting TRBD1. Germline V gene lookup returns CDR1 SGHRS and CDR2 YFSETQ. Germline trimming cut 2 bases from V and 2 bases from J; bases unmatched to any gene: 9. The CDR3 consists of 16 residues. CDR3 sequence reads: CASSFKQGITNTEAFF. The CDR3 DNA is TGCGCCAGCAGCTTCAAACAGGGGATAACTAACACTGAAGCTTTCTTT. The variable domain in full, completed from reference TRBV5-1 and TRBJ1-1, reads KAGVTQTPRYLIKTRGQQVTLSCSPISGHRSVSWYQQTPGQGLQFLFEYFSETQRNKGNFPGRFSGRQFSNSRSEMNVSTLELGDSALYLCASSFKQGITNTEAFFGQGTRLTVV.

The chain combines TRBV4-2 with TRBJ1-4; 7 positions match TRBD1. Germline loops: CDR1 LGHNA, CDR2 YNFKEQ. After removal of 1 base from V and 0 bases from J, the junction contained 5 bases not matched to a gene. This CDR3 region has 17 residues. The CDR3 protein is CASSQATGSATNEKLFF. The DNA of the CDR3 is TGTGCCAGCAGCCAAGCGACAGGGTCTGCAACTAATGAAAAACTGTTTTTT.

The gene calls are TRBV7-2 and TRBJ2-5, with TRBD1 identical over 7 bases. Germline assignment: CDR1 SGHTA and CDR2 FQGNSA. This CDR3 spans 15 amino acids. The V and J ends lost 5 bases and 5 bases, in that order; junction bases with no gene match: 11. This CDR3 is CASSPDRPKRETQYF. The CDR3 DNA sequence: TGTGCCAGCAGCCCGGACAGGCCAAAGAGGGAGACCCAGTACTTC.

This chain links TRBV5-5 with TRBJ2-1; perhaps TRBD2 as D (6 bases). V lost 0 bases and J 7 bases, leaving 14 bases between the germline ends. CDR3 size: 15 residues. Looked up from germline, CDR1 is SGHKS and CDR2 is YYEKEE (reference sequence). CDR3 sequence (DNA): TGTGCCAGCAGCTTGGGCCCCGGAGGGGTGAATGAGCAGTTCTTC. Its translation: CASSLGPGGVNEQFF.

This rearrangement joins TRBV4-1 to TRBJ1-6; TRBD1 matches 7 bases. There are 15 residues in the CDR3. The V gene's germline CDR1 is MGHRA and CDR2 YSYEKL. Losses at the gene ends were 0 bases for V and 9 bases for J; bases not matched to a gene: 5. CDR3: CASSQDTGVGSPLHF. The CDR3 nucleotides read TGCGCCAGCAGCCAAGACACAGGGGTGGGTTCACCCCTCCACTTT.

The count of this clone is one. The V call is TRBV4-3, the J call TRBJ2-1; 8 nucleotides match TRBD2. Looked up from germline, CDR1 is LGHNA and CDR2 is YSLEER. The CDR3 is made up of 19 amino acids. The ends lost 4 bases at V and 7 bases at J; junction bases unmatched: 21. CDR3 region: CASSPRAAGEMLVRNEQFF. The CDR3 DNA sequence: TGCGCCAGCAGCCCCCGCGCAGCGGGGGAGATGCTGGTTCGGAATGAGCAGTTCTTC.

The chain joins TRBV5-1 to TRBJ1-2; D is undetermined. CDR1 and CDR2 (germline): SGHRS, YFSETQ. The CDR3 runs 14 residues. Trimming pared 3 bases from V and 5 bases from J, leaving 14 bases between. The CDR3 loop reads CASSWSPELYGYTF. The DNA for the CDR3 is TGCGCCAGCAGCTGGTCCCCGGAGTTGTATGGCTACACCTTC.

V gene TRBV18 combines with J gene TRBJ1-1, with D unresolved. The CDR3 length is 16 residues. Trimming left V 1 base short and J 5 bases short, with 17 bases between. In germline, CDR1 is KGHSH, CDR2 LQKENI. CDR3 DNA: TGTGCCAGCTCACCACGGGTAGGCAGCGAGAGGACTGAAGCTTTCTTT. Its protein product is CASSPRVGSERTEAFF.

The rearrangement joins TRBV5-1 to TRBJ1-4; D gene unclear. The V end lost 0 bases, the J end lost 0 bases, and 12 bases lay between the germline ends. Germline CDR1 reads SGHRS; CDR2 reads YFSETQ. This CDR3 is built from 17 residues. CDR3 region: CASSLVPAGSTNEKLFF. CDR3 nucleotide sequence: TGCGCCAGCAGCTTGGTACCGGCGGGATCAACTAATGAAAAACTGTTTTTT.

V usage is TRBV27 and J usage is TRBJ1-1; 8 nucleotides line up with TRBD1. Losses at the gene ends were 2 bases for V and 1 base for J; bases not matched to a gene: 3. Germline CDR1 and CDR2: MNHEY and SMNVEV (reference sequence). The CDR3 extends over 15 amino acids. Here the CDR3 DNA reads TGTGCCAGCAGTTTAGACAGGGGTTCGAACACTGAAGCTTTCTTT. Translation: CASSLDRGSNTEAFF.

This clone has a single count. The rearrangement uses TRBV10-3 and TRBJ2-5, with 12 bases aligning to TRBD2. Germline V gene sequence: CDR1 ENHRY, CDR2 SYGVKD. The CDR3 runs to 15 residues. Trimming took 9 bases from V and 1 from J; bases not matched to a gene: 6. The CDR3 here is CAIGTSGPSQETQYF. The CDR3, as DNA: TGTGCCATTGGGACTAGCGGGCCCTCCCAAGAGACCCAGTACTTC.

The chain employs TRBV9 and TRBJ2-3; perhaps TRBD2 as D (6 bases). The CDR3 totals 15 residues. Germline CDR1 is SGDLS and CDR2 is YYNGEE. Trimming removed 3 bases at V and 0 bases at J, with 11 bases between. The CDR3 bases are TGTGCCAGCAGCGGAATAGCGGAAAGCACAGATACGCAGTATTTT. This codes for CASSGIAESTDTQYF. The variable domain in full, with the rest retrieved from reference TRBV9 and TRBJ2-3, is DSGVTQTPKHLITATGQRVTLRCSPRSGDLSVYWYQQSLDQGLQFLIQYYNGEERAKGNILERFSAQQFPDLHSELNLSSLELGDSALYFCASSGIAESTDTQYFGPGTRLTVL.

This chain connects TRBV5-3 to TRBJ1-3; possible D gene TRBD1, 5 bases. Being an ORF, TRBV5-3 has a function that is uncertain. Trimming pared 3 bases from V and 4 bases from J, leaving 20 bases between. The CDR3 has 17 amino acids. CDR3 bases: TGTGCCAGAAGCTGGGGGGACTGGACGGCGACCGGAAACACCATATATTTT. Protein: CARSWGDWTATGNTIYF.

This chain links TRBV6-5 with TRBJ1-6, with D maybe TRBD1 (5 bases). This CDR3 contains 13 residues. Deletions cut 6 bases from V and 10 bases from J, with 13 bases between. Looked up from germline, CDR1 is MNHEY and CDR2 is SVGAGI. The CDR3 coding sequence is TGTGCCAGCAGCCAGGGTCGTTGGTCACCCCTCCACTTT. It is translated as CASSQGRWSPLHF.

This clone appeared a few times. The chain uses TRBV6-1 and TRBJ1-6; no clear D. Deletions cut 2 bases from V and 8 bases from J, with 4 bases between. The CDR3 loop spans 12 amino acids. Germline V lookup: CDR1 MNHNS, CDR2 SASEGT. CDR3: CASSEPYSPLHF. DNA of the CDR3: TGTGCCAGCAGTGAACCGTATTCACCCCTCCACTTT.

V usage is TRBV12-5 and J usage is TRBJ2-7, with 15 bases that match TRBD2. The CDR3 sequence is 14 residues long. CDR1 is LGHNT, CDR2 FRNRAP, per germline. V was clipped by 6 bases and J by 7 bases; unmatched bases: 4. DNA of the CDR3: TGTGCTAGTGGAGGACTAGCGGGAGGGAGGGAGCAGTACTTC. It encodes CASGGLAGGREQYF.

The chain is built from TRBV4-1 and TRBJ1-2; no firm D call. CDR1 is MGHRA and CDR2 is YSYEKL in the germline V gene. The ends were cut back, 4 bases at V and 0 bases at J, with 18 bases in the middle. The CDR3 runs to 17 residues. The CDR3 DNA reads TGCGCCAGCAGCCCCCGGCCGGAGGACGCTACTAACTATGGCTACACCTTC. It yields the protein CASSPRPEDATNYGYTF.

The chain combines TRBV6-1 with TRBJ2-7, with 8 nucleotides matching TRBD1. J gave up 5 bases and V 8 bases, and 11 bases lay outside the gene matches. This CDR3 is 14 amino acids long. Germline CDR1 MNHNS, CDR2 SASEGT. CDR3: CASRRTGKSDEQYF. The CDR3 DNA sequence: TGTGCCAGCCGCAGGACAGGGAAGTCGGACGAGCAGTACTTC.

This chain links TRBV5-1 with TRBJ2-3, with 8 bases identical to TRBD2. This CDR3 spans 14 amino acids. V was pared by 4 bases and J by 2 bases, with 3 bases of the junction left unmatched. Germline CDR1 is SGHRS and CDR2 is YFSETQ. CDR3: CASSNSGVTDTQYF. CDR3 DNA: TGCGCCAGCAGCAATAGCGGGGTCACAGATACGCAGTATTTT.

The chain is built from TRBV19 and TRBJ2-2; possible D gene TRBD1, 6 bases. This CDR3 region has 17 residues. Trimming took off 6 bases at V and 0 bases at J, with 17 bases between the two ends. The V gene's germline CDR1 is LNHDA and CDR2 SQIVND (reference sequence). In DNA, the CDR3 is TGTGCCAGTAGCGCAGGGACATACTTCGCGAACACCGGGGAGCTGTTTTTT. Translated: CASSAGTYFANTGELFF.

The chain uses TRBV9 and TRBJ1-2, with TRBD1 matching 9 bases. Looked up from germline, CDR1 is SGDLS and CDR2 is YYNGEE. This CDR3 is 15 amino acids long. Losses at the gene ends were 4 bases for V and 7 bases for J; bases not matched to a gene: 11. CDR3 coding DNA: TGTGCCAGCAGCTCCCGAGCCTCGACAGGGGGTGGCTACACCTTC. Its translation is CASSSRASTGGGYTF.

The rearrangement uses TRBV25-1 and TRBJ2-6, with D unclear. CDR3 size: 16 residues. Trimming removed 3 bases from V and 2 bases from J, with 11 bases in between. CDR1 and CDR2 from the germline V gene are MGHDK and SYGVNS. The CDR3 DNA sequence: TGTGCCAGCAGTGACCAGCGACGGGCTGGGGCCAACGTCCTGACTTTC. This encodes CASSDQRRAGANVLTF.